This T cell receptor (beta chain) was found in a study of T cell responses to AZD1222 COVID-19 vaccine. Points from the study as a whole: Nearly half of unique spike-specific TCRs reportedly avoided B.1.351 and B.1.1.7 mutated regions.

The table lists this clone with a count of one. No antigen is known for it. The J segment lost 6 bases and the V segment lost 4 bases, leaving 12 bases of the junction unmatched. Germline-derived CDR1 and CDR2 are LGHDT and YNNKEL (reference sequence). The CDR3 contains 15 residues. Profiling relied on immunoSEQ multiplex PCR, and the TCRdb table lists in-frame clones only, not all of them. The table records 35,000 to 45,000 clones, around 82% of them present only once. The V gene is TRBV3-1 (or the pseudogene TRBV3-2), the J gene TRBJ2-7; 7 bases agree with TRBD2. This sample comprised peripheral blood, obtained on day 0 of AZD1222 vaccination. This TCR was recovered from an adult in good health. The DNA of the CDR3 is TGTGCCAGCAGCCCACAATCGGGGAGGGGTACCGAGCAGTACTTC. It is translated as CASSPQSGRGTEQYF.